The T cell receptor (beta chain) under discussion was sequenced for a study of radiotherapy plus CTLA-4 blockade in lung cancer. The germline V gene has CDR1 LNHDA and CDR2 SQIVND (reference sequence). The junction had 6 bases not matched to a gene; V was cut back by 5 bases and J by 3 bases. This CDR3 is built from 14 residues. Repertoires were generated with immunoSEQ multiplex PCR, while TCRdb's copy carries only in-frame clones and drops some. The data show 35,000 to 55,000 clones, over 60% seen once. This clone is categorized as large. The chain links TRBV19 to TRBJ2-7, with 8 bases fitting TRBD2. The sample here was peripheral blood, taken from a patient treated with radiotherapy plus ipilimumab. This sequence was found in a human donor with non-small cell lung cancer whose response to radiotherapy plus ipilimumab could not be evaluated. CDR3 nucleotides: TGTGCCAGTAGTCGGACGGGGGGGATCTACGAGCAGTACTTC. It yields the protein CASSRTGGIYEQYF.